The clone carrying this T cell receptor beta chain showed up just a few times. Its antigen is not known. The data derive from a study of cytomegalovirus exposure and HLA in healthy donors. Primers for the PCR totalled 60 Vbeta and 13 Jbeta. This table comes from immunoSEQ multiplex PCR, and its TCRdb copy is limited to in-frame clones, with some not included. The data contain 95,000 to 150,000 clones, about two thirds of them singletons. Each donor's status was that of a healthy bone marrow donor. Study-level points and caveats: TCR beta chains numbering roughly 150 were designated cytomegalovirus-associated. Available immune exposure information covered CMV serostatus only. When a later analysis was performed, an Asian-associated ancestry cluster reportedly had fewer N-insertions than the approximately 680-donor mean.

The V gene lost 0 bases and the J gene lost 4 bases, with 16 bases spanning the gap. CDR3 size: 16 residues. The germline gives CDR1 GTSNPN, CDR2 SVGIG (reference sequence). Sequencing was performed on PBMCs. The origin of this receptor is a man aged 25-45 years in good health and CMV-seronegative. The rearrangement joins TRBV30 to TRBJ2-1; tentative D call: TRBD1 (6 bases). The DNA for the CDR3 is TGTGCCTGGAGTGTACGAGGGACAAGGGGTTACAATGAGCAGTTCTTC. It codes for CAWSVRGTRGYNEQFF. The variable domain in full, with the rest retrieved from reference TRBV30 and TRBJ2-1, is SQTIHQWPATLVQPVGSPLSLECTVEGTSNPNLYWYRQAAGRGLQLLFYSVGIGQISSEVPQNLSASRPQDRQFILSSKKLLLSDSGFYLCAWSVRGTRGYNEQFFGPGTRLTVL.